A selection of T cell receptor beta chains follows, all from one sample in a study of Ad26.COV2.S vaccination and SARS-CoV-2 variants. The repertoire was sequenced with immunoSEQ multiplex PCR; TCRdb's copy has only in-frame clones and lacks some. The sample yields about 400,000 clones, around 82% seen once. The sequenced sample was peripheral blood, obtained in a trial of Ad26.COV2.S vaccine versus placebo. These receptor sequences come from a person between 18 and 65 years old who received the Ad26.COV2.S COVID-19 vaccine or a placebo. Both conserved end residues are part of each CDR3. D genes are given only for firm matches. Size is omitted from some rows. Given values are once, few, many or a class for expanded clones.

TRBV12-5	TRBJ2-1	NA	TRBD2	TGTGCTAGTGGTTCCTCCGGGGGGACGCACTCAAGGACGTTCTTC	CASGSSGGTHSRTFF
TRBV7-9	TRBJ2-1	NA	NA	TGTGCCAGCAGCCCAGCCAATTACAATGAGCAGTTCTTC	CASSPANYNEQFF
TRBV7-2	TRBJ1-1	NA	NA	TGTGCCAGCGCCGATCAGAACTTCAACACTGAAGCTTTCTTT	CASADQNFNTEAFF
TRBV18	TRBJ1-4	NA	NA	TGTGCCAGCTCACCATACGGCAGGGGAAGTGAAAAACTGTTTTTT	CASSPYGRGSEKLFF
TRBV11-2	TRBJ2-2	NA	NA	TGTGCCAGCAGCTTCCACACCGGGGAGCTGTTTTTT	CASSFHTGELFF
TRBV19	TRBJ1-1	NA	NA	TGTGCCAGTAGTATCCGGATGGTGGGCACTGAAGCTTTCTTT	CASSIRMVGTEAFF
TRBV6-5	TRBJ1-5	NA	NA	TGTGCCAGCAGTTCAATGACCCATCAGCCCCAGCATTTT	CASSSMTHQPQHF
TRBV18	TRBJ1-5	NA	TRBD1	TGTGCCAGCTCACTATGGACAGGCGAGAATCAGCCCCAGCATTTT	CASSLWTGENQPQHF
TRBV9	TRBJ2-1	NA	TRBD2	TGTGCCAGCAGCGTAACATCTCTAGCGGGGGGAGTAGACGAGCAGTTCTTC	CASSVTSLAGGVDEQFF
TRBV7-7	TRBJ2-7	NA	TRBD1	TGTGCCAGCAGCGAGAGGACAGGGGTAACCTACGAGCAGTACTTC	CASSERTGVTYEQYF
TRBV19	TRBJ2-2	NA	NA	TGTGCCAGTTCGCGGACCGGCTCGAACACCGGGGAGCTGTTTTTT	CASSRTGSNTGELFF
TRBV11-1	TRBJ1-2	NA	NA	TGTGCCAGCAGCTTATCCCAGAACTATGGCTACACCTTC	CASSLSQNYGYTF
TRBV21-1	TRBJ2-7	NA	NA	TGTGCCAGCAGCACAGTCCCGGGGCGAGACTCCTACGAGCAGTACTTC	CASSTVPGRDSYEQYF
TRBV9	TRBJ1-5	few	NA	TGTGCCAGCAGCCCCAGAGGGGGGCTGGTTCAGCCCCAGCATTTT	CASSPRGGLVQPQHF
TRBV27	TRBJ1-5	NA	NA	TGTGCCAGCAGTCCACTTGGAAGGGGAAGCAATCAGCCCCAGCATTTT	CASSPLGRGSNQPQHF
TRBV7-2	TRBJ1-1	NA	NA	TGTGCCAGCAGCCCCCAGAGTGGCACTGAAGCTTTCTTT	CASSPQSGTEAFF
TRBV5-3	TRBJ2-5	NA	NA	TGTGCCAGAAGCTTGGCAGAGGGCAGAGAGACCCAGTACTTC	CARSLAEGRETQYF
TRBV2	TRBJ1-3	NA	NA	TGTGCCAGCATCAGGGGAAGAAACACCATATATTTT	CASIRGRNTIYF
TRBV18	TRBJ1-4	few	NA	TGTGCCAGCTCACCGATGACAACTAATGAAAAACTGTTTTTT	CASSPMTTNEKLFF
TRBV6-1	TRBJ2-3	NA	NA	TGTGCCAGCAGTGAGGGCAGAGGAGATACGCAGTATTTT	CASSEGRGDTQYF
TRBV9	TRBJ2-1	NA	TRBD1	TGTGCCAGCAGCGCTGACAGGGTAGGCAATGAGCAGTTCTTC	CASSADRVGNEQFF
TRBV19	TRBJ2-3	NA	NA	TGTGCCAGTAGTATAGCGGCTACTAGCACAGATACGCAGTATTTT	CASSIAATSTDTQYF
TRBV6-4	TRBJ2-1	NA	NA	TGTGCCGACCCGAACCACCCACAATTCAGGGATGAGCAGTTCTTC	CADPNHPQFRDEQFF
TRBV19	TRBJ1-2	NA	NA	TGTGCCAGTAGTTCCAGAGGGGAGGGCTATGGCTACACCTTC	CASSSRGEGYGYTF
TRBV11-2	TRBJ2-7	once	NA	TGTGCCAGCAGCCCACACTACGAGCAGTACTTC	CASSPHYEQYF
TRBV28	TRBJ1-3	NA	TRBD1	TGTGCCAGCAGTTTATTCACAGGGGACGGAAACACCATATATTTT	CASSLFTGDGNTIYF
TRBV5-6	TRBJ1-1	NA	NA	TGTGCCAGCAGCTGGGGTCCCGGGCTGGACACTGAAGCTTTCTTT	CASSWGPGLDTEAFF
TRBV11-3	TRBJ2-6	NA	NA	TGTGCCAGCAGCTCGGGACTCCTGAACTCTGGGGCCAACGTCCTGACTTTC	CASSSGLLNSGANVLTF
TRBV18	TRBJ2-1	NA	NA	TGTGCCAGCTCACCACTCGTCGGGACCTCCCCCGTGAGTGAGCAGTTCTTC	CASSPLVGTSPVSEQFF
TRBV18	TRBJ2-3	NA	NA	TGTGCCAGCTCAGACCTCCAGCTCGGTGTTGATACGCAGTATTTT	CASSDLQLGVDTQYF
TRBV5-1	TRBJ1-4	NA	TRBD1	TGCGCCAGTAGGACAGGGAAGGGTCTTAATGAAAAACTGTTTTTT	CASRTGKGLNEKLFF
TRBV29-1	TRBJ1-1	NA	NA	TGCAGCGTCAGAAGGGAAACTGAAGCTTTCTTT	CSVRRETEAFF
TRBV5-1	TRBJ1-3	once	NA	TGCGCCAGCAGCGATCCGGGACAAAACTCTGGAAACACCATATATTTT	CASSDPGQNSGNTIYF
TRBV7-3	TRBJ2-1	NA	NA	TGTGCCAGCAGCCCCCCAGGGGGGGCTTACAATGAGCAGTTCTTC	CASSPPGGAYNEQFF
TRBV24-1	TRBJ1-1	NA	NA	TGTGCCACCAGTGATCCCGGGACTAACACTGAAGCTTTCTTT	CATSDPGTNTEAFF
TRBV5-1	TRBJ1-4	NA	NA	TGCGCCAGCAGCCCTCGTGGAGGGTCTGAAAAACTGTTTTTT	CASSPRGGSEKLFF
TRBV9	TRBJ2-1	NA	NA	TGTGCCAGCAGCGTAGTGGCGGGTCCCCTCAATGAGCAGTTCTTC	CASSVVAGPLNEQFF
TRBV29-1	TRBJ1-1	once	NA	TGCAGCGTTAAATTTCGGGGGGCAGACACTGAAGCTTTCTTT	CSVKFRGADTEAFF
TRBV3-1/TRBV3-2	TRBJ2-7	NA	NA	TGTGCCAGCAGCCCCTCCCCGGGGGAGCAGTACTTC	CASSPSPGEQYF
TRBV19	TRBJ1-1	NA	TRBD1	TGTGCCAGTAGTGTAGACAGGGCTAAGAACACTGAAGCTTTCTTT	CASSVDRAKNTEAFF
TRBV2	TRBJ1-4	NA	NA	TGTGCCAGCTGTCGGGCACCTGAAAAACTGTTTTTT	CASCRAPEKLFF
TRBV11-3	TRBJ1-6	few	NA	TGTGCCAGCAGCCAGGAAAATTCACCCCTCCACTTT	CASSQENSPLHF
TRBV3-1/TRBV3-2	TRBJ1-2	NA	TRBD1	TGTGCCAGCAGCCATACAGGGGGCCGGTATGGCTACACCTTC	CASSHTGGRYGYTF
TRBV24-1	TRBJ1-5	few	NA	TGTGCCACCAGTGAGGGTTGGGGAAGCAATCAGCCCCAGCATTTT	CATSEGWGSNQPQHF
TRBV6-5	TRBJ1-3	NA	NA	TGTGCCAGCAGTTACTCATTCCGCCAGGGTGGAAACACCATATATTTT	CASSYSFRQGGNTIYF
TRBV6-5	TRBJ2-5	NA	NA	TGTGCCAGCAGTTACCTGGGACCTCAGTACACCCAGTACTTC	CASSYLGPQYTQYF
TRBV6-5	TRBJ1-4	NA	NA	TGTGCCAGCAGTTACTTTGGGGAAAAACTGTTTTTT	CASSYFGEKLFF
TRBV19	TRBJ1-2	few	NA	TGTGCCAGTAGTGTGTTTGGATCCGGCTACACCTTC	CASSVFGSGYTF
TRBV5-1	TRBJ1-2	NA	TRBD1	TGCGCCAGCAGCATCCTACAGGGGAACTATGGCTACACCTTC	CASSILQGNYGYTF
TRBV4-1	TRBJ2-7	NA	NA	TGCGCCAGCAGCCAAGTAGGCCAGGTGAAGTACGAGCAGTACTTC	CASSQVGQVKYEQYF
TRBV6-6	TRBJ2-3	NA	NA	TGTGCCAGCAGCGGGGACGGGGGTGGTACGCAGTATTTT	CASSGDGGGTQYF